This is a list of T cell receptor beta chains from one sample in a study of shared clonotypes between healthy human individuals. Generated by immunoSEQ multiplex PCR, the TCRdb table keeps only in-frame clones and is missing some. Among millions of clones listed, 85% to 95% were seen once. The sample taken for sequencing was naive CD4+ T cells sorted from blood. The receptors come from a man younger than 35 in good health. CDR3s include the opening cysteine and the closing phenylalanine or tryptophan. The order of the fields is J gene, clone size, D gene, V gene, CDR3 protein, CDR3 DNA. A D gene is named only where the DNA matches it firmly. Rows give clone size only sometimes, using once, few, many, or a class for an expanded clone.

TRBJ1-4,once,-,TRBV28,CASSPRGGTNEKLFF,TGTGCCAGCAGTCCCCGGGGAGGAACTAATGAAAAACTGTTTTTT
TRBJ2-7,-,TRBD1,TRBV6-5,CASRADRGNIYEQYF,TGTGCCAGCAGAGCGGACAGGGGAAATATCTACGAGCAGTACTTC
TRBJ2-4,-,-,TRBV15,CATSRPWATNNIQYF,TGTGCCACCAGCAGACCCTGGGCCACCAATAACATTCAGTACTTC
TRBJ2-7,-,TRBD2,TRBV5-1,CASTLTPGLAVYEQYF,TGCGCCAGCACCCTAACCCCGGGACTAGCGGTCTACGAGCAGTACTTC
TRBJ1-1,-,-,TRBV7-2,CASSLDRNTEAFF,TGTGCCAGCAGCCTGGACAGAAACACTGAAGCTTTCTTT
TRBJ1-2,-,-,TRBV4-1,CASSQFFPPGRGYTF,TGCGCCAGCAGCCAATTTTTCCCCCCGGGTCGTGGCTACACCTTC
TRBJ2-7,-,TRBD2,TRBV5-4,CASSSGTSGVSYEQYF,TGTGCCAGCAGCTCCGGGACTAGCGGGGTATCCTACGAGCAGTACTTC
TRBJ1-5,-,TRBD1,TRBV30,CAWSETGTINQPQHF,TGTGCCTGGAGTGAGACAGGGACAATCAATCAGCCCCAGCATTTT
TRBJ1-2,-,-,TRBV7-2,CASSATTPGTRAGYTF,TGTGCCAGCAGCGCGACCACCCCGGGGACAAGGGCTGGCTACACCTTC
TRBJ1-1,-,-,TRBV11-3,CASSLGRGSTEAFF,TGTGCCAGCAGCTTAGGTCGGGGAAGCACTGAAGCTTTCTTT
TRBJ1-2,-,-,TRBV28,CASSPRNYGYTF,TGTGCCAGCAGTCCGAGGAACTATGGCTACACCTTC
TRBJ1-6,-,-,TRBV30,CAWSPRAGIDSPLHF,TGTGCCTGGAGTCCTCGTGCAGGGATCGATTCACCCCTCCACTTT
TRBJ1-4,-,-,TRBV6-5,CASSPDSSNEKLFF,TGTGCCAGCAGCCCGGACAGCTCTAATGAAAAACTGTTTTTT
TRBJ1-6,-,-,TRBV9,CASSVDSGGQNSPLHF,TGTGCCAGCAGCGTAGATTCGGGGGGCCAAAATTCACCCCTCCACTTT
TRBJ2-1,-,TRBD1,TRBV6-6,CASSAPGRGHGNEQFF,TGTGCCAGCAGTGCTCCGGGCAGGGGGCATGGGAATGAGCAGTTCTTC
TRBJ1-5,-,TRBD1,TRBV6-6,CASSKRDRGNQPQHF,TGTGCCAGCAGTAAAAGGGACAGGGGAAATCAGCCCCAGCATTTT
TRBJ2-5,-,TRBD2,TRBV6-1,CASSEGLAGAQETQYF,TGTGCCAGCAGTGAAGGACTAGCGGGCGCACAAGAGACCCAGTACTTC
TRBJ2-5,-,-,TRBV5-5,CASSLKEETQYF,TGTGCCAGCAGCTTGAAGGAAGAGACCCAGTACTTC
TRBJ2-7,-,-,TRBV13,CASSSQSSWEDHEQYF,TGTGCCAGCAGCTCACAAAGTAGCTGGGAGGACCACGAGCAGTACTTC
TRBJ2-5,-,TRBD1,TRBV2,CASRERQGAQIKETQYF,TGTGCCAGCAGAGAAAGACAGGGGGCGCAAATTAAAGAGACCCAGTACTTC
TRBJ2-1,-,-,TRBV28,CASFSSWGPSGEQFF,TGTGCCAGCTTCTCTTCGTGGGGTCCGTCCGGTGAGCAGTTCTTC
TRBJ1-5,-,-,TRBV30,CAWRGKGQRTQPQHF,TGTGCCTGGAGGGGTAAAGGACAGCGTACCCAGCCCCAGCATTTT
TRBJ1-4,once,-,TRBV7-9,CASSPGAAGEKLFF,TGTGCCAGCAGCCCGGGGGCCGCCGGGGAAAAACTGTTTTTT